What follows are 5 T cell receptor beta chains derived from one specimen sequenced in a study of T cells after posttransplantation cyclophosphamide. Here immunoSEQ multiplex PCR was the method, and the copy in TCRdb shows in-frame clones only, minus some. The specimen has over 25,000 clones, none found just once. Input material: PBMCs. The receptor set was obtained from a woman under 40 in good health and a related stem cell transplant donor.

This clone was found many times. CDR3 bases: TGTGCCAGCAGCTCCCCCGGGACAAGAGATTACAATGAGCAGTTCTTC. Amino acids: CASSSPGTRDYNEQFF. This chain uses TRBV5-8 with TRBJ2-1, with D maybe TRBD1 (6 bases). The CDR3 is 16 residues long. The germline gives CDR1 SGHTS, CDR2 YDEGEE. Trimming left V 3 bases short and J 4 bases short, with 17 bases between.

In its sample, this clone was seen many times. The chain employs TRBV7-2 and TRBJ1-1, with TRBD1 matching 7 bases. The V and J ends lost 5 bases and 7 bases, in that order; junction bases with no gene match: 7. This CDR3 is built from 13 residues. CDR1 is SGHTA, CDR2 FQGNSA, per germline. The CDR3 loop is CASSPATGYEAFF. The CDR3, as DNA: TGTGCCAGCAGCCCCGCGACAGGGTATGAAGCTTTCTTT. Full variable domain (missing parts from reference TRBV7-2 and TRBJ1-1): GAGVSQSPSNKVTEKGKDVELRCDPISGHTALYWYRQSLGQGLEFLIYFQGNSAPDKSGLPSDRFSAERTGGSVSTLTIQRTQQEDSAVYLCASSPATGYEAFFGQGTRLTVV.

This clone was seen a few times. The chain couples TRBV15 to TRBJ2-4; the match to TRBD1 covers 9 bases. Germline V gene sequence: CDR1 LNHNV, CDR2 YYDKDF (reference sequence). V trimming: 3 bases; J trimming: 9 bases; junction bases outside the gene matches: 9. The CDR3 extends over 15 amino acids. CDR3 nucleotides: TGTGCCACCAGCAGCCGGGGACAGGGTAGTGTCATTCAGTACTTC. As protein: CATSSRGQGSVIQYF.

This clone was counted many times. CDR3 sequence (DNA): TGTGCCAGCACTCCGCCGGGACTTACCTACAATGAGCAGTTCTTC. This gives the protein CASTPPGLTYNEQFF. The chain employs TRBV6-5 and TRBJ2-1, with D maybe TRBD2 (6 bases). The V and J ends lost 7 bases and 2 bases respectively, with 15 bases between them. Germline CDR1 and CDR2: MNHEY and SVGAGI. CDR3 length: 15 residues.

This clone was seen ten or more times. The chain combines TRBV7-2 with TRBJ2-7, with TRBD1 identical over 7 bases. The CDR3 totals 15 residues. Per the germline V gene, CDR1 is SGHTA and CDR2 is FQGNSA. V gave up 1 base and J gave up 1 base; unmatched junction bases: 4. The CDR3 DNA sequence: TGTGCCAGCAGCTTAGTAAGGGGGCAGTCCTACGAGCAGTACTTC. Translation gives CASSLVRGQSYEQYF.